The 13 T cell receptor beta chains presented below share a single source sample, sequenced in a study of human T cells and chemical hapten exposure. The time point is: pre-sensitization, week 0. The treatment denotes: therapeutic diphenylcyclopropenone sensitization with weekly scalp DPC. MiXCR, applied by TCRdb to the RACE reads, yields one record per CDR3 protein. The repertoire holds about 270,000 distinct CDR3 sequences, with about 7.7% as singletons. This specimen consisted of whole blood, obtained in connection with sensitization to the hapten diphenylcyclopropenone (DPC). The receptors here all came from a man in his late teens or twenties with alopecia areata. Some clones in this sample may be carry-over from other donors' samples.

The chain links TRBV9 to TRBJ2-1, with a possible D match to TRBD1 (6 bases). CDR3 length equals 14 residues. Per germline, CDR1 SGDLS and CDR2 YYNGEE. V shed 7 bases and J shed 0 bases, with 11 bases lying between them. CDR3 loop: CASGTGSSYNEQFF. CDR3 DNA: TGTGCCAGCGGTACAGGGAGCTCCTACAATGAGCAGTTCTTC.

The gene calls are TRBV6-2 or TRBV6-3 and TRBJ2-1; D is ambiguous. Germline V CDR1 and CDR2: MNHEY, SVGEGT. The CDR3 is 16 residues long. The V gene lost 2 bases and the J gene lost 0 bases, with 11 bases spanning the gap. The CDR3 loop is CASSYPDGSSYNEQFF. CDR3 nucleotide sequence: TGTGCCAGCAGTTACCCGGACGGAAGCTCCTACAATGAGCAGTTCTTC.

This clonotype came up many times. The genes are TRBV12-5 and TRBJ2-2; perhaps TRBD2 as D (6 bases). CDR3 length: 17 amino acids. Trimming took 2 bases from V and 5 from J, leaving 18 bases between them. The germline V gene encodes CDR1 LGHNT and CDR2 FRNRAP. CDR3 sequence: CASGLPPREVQTGELFF. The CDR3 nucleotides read TGTGCTAGTGGTTTGCCCCCGAGGGAGGTCCAGACCGGGGAGCTGTTTTTT.

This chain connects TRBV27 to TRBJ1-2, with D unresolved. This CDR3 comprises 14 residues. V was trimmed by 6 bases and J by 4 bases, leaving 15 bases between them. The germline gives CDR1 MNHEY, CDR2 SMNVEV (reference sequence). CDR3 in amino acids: CASRGSGFTYGYTF. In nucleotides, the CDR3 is TGTGCCAGCAGGGGGTCGGGATTTACCTATGGCTACACCTTC.

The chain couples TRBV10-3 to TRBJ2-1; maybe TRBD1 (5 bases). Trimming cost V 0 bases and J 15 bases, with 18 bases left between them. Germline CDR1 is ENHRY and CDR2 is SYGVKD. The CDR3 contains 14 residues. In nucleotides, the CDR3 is TGTGCCATCAGTGAGTCCGGCACAGGAATTCGACTGTTCTTC. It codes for CAISESGTGIRLFF.

The CDR3 spells CASSRVAYNEQFF. The CDR3 DNA sequence: TGTGCCAGCAGCCGAGTGGCCTACAATGAGCAGTTCTTC. This chain uses TRBV27 with TRBJ2-1; no reliable D call. The V gene lost 6 bases and the J gene lost 2 bases, with 8 bases spanning the gap. The CDR3 has 13 amino acids. Germline CDR1 is MNHEY and CDR2 is SMNVEV (reference sequence).

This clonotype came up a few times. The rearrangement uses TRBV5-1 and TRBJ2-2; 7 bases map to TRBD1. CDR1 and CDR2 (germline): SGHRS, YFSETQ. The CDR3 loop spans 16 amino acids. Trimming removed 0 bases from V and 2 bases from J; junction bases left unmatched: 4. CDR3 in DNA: TGCGCCAGCAGCTTGGTAGACAGGGTTAACACCGGGGAGCTGTTTTTT. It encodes CASSLVDRVNTGELFF. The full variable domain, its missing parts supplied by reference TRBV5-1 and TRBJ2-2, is KAGVTQTPRYLIKTRGQQVTLSCSPISGHRSVSWYQQTPGQGLQFLFEYFSETQRNKGNFPGRFSGRQFSNSRSEMNVSTLELGDSALYLCASSLVDRVNTGELFFGEGSRLTVL.

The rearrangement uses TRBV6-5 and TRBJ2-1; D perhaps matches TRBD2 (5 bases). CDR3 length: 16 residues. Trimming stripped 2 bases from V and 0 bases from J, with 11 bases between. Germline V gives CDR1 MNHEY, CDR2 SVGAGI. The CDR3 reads CASSYNPGSSYNEQFF. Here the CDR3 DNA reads TGTGCCAGCAGTTACAACCCGGGGAGCTCCTACAATGAGCAGTTCTTC.

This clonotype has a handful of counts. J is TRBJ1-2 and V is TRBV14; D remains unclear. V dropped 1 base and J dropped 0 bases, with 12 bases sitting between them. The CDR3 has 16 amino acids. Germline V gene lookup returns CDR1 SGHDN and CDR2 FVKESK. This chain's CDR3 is CASSQGTKGPNYGYTF. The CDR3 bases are TGTGCCAGCAGCCAAGGAACAAAAGGCCCTAACTATGGCTACACCTTC.

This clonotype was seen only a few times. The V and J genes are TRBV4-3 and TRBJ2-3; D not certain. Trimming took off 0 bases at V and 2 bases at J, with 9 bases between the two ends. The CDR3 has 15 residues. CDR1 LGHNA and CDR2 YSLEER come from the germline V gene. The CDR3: CASSQDLVTTDTQYF. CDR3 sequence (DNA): TGCGCCAGCAGCCAAGATCTTGTGACCACAGATACGCAGTATTTT.

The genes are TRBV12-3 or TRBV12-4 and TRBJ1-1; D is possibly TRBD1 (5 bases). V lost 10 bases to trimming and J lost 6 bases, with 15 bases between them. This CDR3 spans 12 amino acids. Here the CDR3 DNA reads TGTGCCAACGAGGGGCGACGGGCTGAAGCTTTCTTT. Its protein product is CANEGRRAEAFF.

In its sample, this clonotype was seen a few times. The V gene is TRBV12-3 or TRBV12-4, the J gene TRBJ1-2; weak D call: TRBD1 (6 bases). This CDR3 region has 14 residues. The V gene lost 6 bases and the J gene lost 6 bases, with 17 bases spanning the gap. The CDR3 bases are TGTGCCAGCAGCCGTTTGTGGGGGGCGGATGGCTACACCTTC. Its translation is CASSRLWGADGYTF.

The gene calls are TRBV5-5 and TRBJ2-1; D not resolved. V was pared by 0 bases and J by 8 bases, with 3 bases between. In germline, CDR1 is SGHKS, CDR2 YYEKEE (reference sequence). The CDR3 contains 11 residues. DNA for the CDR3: TGTGCCAGCAGCTTGGATGATGAGCAGTTCTTC. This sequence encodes CASSLDDEQFF.